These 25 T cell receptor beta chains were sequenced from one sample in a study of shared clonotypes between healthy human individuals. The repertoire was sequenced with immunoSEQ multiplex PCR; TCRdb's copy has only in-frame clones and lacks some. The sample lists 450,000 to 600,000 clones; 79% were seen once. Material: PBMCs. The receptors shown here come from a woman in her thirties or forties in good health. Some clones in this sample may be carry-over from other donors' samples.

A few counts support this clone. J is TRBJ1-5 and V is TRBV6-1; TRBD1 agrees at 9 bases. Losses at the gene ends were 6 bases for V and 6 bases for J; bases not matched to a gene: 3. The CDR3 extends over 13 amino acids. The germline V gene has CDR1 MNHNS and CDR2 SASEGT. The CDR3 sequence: CASSPGQGQPQHF. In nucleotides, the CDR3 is TGTGCCAGCAGCCCGGGACAGGGTCAGCCCCAGCATTTT.

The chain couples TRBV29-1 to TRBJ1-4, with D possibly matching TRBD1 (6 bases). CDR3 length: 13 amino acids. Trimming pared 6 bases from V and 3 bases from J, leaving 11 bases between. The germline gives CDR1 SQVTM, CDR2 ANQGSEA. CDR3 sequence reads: CSVRGAANEKLFF. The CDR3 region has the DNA TGCAGCGTGAGGGGGGCCGCTAATGAAAAACTGTTTTTT.

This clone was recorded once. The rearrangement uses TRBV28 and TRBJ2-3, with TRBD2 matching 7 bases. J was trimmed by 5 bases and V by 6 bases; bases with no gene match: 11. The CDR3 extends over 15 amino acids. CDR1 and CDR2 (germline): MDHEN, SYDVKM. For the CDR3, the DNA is TGTGCCAGCAGCCGGAAGGGAGGGGCCGGAGATACGCAGTATTTT. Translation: CASSRKGGAGDTQYF.

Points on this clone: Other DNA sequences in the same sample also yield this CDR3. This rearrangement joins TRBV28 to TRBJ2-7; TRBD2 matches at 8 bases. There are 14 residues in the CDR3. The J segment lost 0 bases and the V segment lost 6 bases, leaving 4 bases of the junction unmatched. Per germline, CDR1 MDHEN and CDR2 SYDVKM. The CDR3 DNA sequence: TGTGCCAGCAGCCCCGGGACTAGCTCCTACGAGCAGTACTTC. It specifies CASSPGTSSYEQYF.

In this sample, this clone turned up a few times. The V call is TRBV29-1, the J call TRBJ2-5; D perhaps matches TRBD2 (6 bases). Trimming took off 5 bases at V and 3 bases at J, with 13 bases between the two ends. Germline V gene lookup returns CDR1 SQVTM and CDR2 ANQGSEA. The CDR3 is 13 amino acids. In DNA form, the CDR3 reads TGCAGCGTTCTAGTCTCGGGGGAAGAGACCCAGTACTTC. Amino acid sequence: CSVLVSGEETQYF.

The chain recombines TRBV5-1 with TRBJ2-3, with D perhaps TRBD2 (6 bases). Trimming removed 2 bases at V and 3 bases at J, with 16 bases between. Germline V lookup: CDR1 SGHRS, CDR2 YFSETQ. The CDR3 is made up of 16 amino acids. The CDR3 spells CASSFLAPEGTDTQYF. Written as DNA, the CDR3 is TGCGCCAGCAGCTTCCTAGCGCCCGAGGGTACAGATACGCAGTATTTT.

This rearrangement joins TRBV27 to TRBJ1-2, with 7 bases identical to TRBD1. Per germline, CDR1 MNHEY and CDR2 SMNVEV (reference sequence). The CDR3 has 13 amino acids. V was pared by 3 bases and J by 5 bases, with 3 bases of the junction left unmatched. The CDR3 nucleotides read TGTGCCAGCAGTTTCCAGGGGGAGTATGGCTACACCTTC. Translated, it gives CASSFQGEYGYTF.

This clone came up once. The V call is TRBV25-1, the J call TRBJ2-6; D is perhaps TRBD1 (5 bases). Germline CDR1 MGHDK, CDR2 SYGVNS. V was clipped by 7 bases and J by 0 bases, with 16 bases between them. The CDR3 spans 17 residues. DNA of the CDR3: TGTGCCAGCACCGCTTGGGCACAGGCCTCTGGGGCCAACGTCCTGACTTTC. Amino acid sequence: CASTAWAQASGANVLTF.

The CDR3: CASSTGQGTNTGELFF. The CDR3, as DNA: TGTGCCAGCAGCACCGGACAGGGGACGAACACCGGGGAGCTGTTTTTT. This sequence joins TRBV7-3 and TRBJ2-2; 9 bases line up with TRBD1. The V gene end was trimmed by 5 bases and the J gene end by 0 bases; junction bases not matched to a gene: 4. Germline values: CDR1 SGHTA, CDR2 FQGTGA. The CDR3 consists of 16 residues. Full variable domain (outside the CDR3, taken from reference TRBV7-3 and TRBJ2-2): GAGVSQTPSNKVTEKGKYVELRCDPISGHTALYWYRQSLGQGPEFLIYFQGTGAADDSGLPNDRFFAVRPEGSVSTLKIQRTERGDSAVYLCASSTGQGTNTGELFFGEGSRLTVL.

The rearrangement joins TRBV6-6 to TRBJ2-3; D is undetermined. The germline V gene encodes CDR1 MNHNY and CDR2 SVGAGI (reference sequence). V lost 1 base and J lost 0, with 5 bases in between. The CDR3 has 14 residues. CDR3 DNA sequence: TGTGCCAGCAGTTACTTCGCTAGCACAGATACGCAGTATTTT. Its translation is CASSYFASTDTQYF.

CDR3 sequence: CASSLGTGFEKLFF. In DNA, the CDR3 is TGTGCCAGCTCCCTCGGGACAGGCTTTGAAAAACTGTTTTTT. V gene TRBV18 combines with J gene TRBJ1-4, with 8 nucleotides matching TRBD1. With 6 bases clipped from V and 7 bases from J, the junction kept 7 bases outside the gene matches. CDR1 KGHSH and CDR2 LQKENI come from the germline V gene. The CDR3 is 14 amino acids.

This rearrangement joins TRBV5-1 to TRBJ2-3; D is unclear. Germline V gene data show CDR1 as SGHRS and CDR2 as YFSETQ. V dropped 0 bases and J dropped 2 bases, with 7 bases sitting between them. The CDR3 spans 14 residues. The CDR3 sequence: CASSLVQNTDTQYF. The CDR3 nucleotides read TGCGCCAGCAGCTTGGTTCAGAACACAGATACGCAGTATTTT.

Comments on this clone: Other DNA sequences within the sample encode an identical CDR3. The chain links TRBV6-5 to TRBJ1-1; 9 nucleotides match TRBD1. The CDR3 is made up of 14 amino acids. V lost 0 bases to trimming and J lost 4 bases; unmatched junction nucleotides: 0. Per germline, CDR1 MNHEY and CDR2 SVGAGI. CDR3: CASSYSTGGTEAFF. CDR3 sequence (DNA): TGTGCCAGCAGTTACTCGACAGGGGGCACTGAAGCTTTCTTT.

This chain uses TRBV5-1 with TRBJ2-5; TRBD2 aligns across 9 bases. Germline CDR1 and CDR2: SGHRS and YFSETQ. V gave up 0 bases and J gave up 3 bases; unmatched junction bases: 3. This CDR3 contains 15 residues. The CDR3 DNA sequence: TGCGCCAGCAGCTTGGCCATAGCGGGAGAAGAGACCCAGTACTTC. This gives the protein CASSLAIAGEETQYF.

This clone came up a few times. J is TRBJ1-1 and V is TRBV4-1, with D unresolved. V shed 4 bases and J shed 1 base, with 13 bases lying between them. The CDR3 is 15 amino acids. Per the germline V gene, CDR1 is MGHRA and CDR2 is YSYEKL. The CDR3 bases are TGCGCCAGCAGCCGTCGATACCTGGGGAACACTGAAGCTTTCTTT. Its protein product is CASSRRYLGNTEAFF.

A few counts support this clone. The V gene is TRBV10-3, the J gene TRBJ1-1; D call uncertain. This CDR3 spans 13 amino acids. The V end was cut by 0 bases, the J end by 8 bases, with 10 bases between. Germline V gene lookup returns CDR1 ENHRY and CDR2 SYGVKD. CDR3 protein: CAISESMGYEAFF. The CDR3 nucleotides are TGTGCCATCAGTGAGTCAATGGGGTACGAAGCTTTCTTT.

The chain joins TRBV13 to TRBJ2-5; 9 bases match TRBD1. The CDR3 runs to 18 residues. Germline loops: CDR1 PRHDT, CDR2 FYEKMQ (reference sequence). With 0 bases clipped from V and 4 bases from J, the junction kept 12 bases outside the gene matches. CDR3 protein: CASSLGLGGQGLGETQYF. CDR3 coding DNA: TGTGCCAGCAGCTTAGGACTCGGGGGACAGGGTTTAGGAGAGACCCAGTACTTC.

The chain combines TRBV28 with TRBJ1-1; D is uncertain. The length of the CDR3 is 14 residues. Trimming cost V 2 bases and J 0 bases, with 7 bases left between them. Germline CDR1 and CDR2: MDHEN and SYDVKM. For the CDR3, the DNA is TGTGCCAGCAGTTTAGTTACAGTGAACACTGAAGCTTTCTTT. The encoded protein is CASSLVTVNTEAFF.

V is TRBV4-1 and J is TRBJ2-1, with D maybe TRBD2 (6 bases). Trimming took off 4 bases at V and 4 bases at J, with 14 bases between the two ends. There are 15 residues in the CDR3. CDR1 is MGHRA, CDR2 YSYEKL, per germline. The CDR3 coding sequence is TGCGCCAGCAGCCTCCGGGACTTACCTTACAATGAGCAGTTCTTC. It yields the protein CASSLRDLPYNEQFF.

CDR3 nucleotide sequence: TGTGCCAGCAGCCTACGACAGGGATTTGGCAATTCACCCCTCCACTTT. It specifies CASSLRQGFGNSPLHF. The chain carries TRBV27 and TRBJ1-6; 7 positions agree with TRBD1. The V and J ends lost 6 bases and 7 bases, in that order; junction bases with no gene match: 12. This CDR3 has 16 amino acids. Germline V CDR1 and CDR2: MNHEY, SMNVEV (reference sequence).

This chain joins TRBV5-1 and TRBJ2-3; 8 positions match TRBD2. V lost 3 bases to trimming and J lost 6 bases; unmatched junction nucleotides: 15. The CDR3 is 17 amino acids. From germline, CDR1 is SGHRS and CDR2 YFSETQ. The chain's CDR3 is CASSSGGHLGQLDTQYF. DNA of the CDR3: TGCGCCAGCAGCTCGGGGGGGCACCTAGGACAGCTCGATACGCAGTATTTT.

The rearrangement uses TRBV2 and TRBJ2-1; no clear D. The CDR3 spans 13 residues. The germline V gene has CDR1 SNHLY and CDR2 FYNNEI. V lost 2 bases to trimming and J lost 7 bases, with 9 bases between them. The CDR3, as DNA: TGTGCCAGCAGTGAATACGGGCTGAATGAGCAGTTCTTC. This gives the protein CASSEYGLNEQFF. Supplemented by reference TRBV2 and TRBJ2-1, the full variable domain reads EPEVTQTPSHQVTQMGQEVILRCVPISNHLYFYWYRQILGQKVEFLVSFYNNEISEKSEIFDDQFSVERPDGSNFTLKIRSTKLEDSAMYFCASSEYGLNEQFFGPGTRLTVL.

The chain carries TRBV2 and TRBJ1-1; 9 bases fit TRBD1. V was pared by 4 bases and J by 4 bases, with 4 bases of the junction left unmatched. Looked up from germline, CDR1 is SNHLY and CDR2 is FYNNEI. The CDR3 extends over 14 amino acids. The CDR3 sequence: CASSGDRVSTEAFF. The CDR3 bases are TGTGCCAGCAGTGGGGACAGGGTGTCCACTGAAGCTTTCTTT.

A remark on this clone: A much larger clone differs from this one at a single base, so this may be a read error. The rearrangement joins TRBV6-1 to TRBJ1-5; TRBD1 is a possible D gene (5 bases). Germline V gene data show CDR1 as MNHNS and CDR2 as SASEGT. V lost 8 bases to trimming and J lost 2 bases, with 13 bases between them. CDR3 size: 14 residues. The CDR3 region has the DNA TGTGCCAGCTGGTTGGGCAGGGGCAATCAGCCCCAGCATTTT. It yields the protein CASWLGRGNQPQHF.

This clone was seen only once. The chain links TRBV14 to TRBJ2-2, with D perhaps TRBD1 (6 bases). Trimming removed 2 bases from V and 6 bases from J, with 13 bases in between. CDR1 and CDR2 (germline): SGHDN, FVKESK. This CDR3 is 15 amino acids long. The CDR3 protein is CASSQRPRGPGELFF. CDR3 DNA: TGTGCCAGCAGCCAAAGGCCCAGGGGCCCCGGGGAGCTGTTTTTT. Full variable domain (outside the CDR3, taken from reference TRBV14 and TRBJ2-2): EAGVTQFPSHSVIEKGQTVTLRCDPISGHDNLYWYRRVMGKEIKFLLHFVKESKQDESGMPNNRFLAERTGGTYSTLKVQPAELEDSGVYFCASSQRPRGPGELFFGEGSRLTVL.